Shown below are 18 T cell receptor beta chains from a single sample sequenced in a study of T cells in Graves' hyperthyroidism and ophthalmopathy. Amplification of TCR beta CDR3 regions used RNA as the template. An initial round of RT-PCR targeting the TCR CDR3 relied on the HTBI primer set. In TCRdb, the multiplex PCR reads were re-called with MiXCR into one record per CDR3 protein. The sample has roughly 580,000 distinct CDR3 sequences, approximately 13% seen once. The sample consisted of blood. These receptors all stem from a woman younger than 45 with Graves' hyperthyroidism that later progressed to Graves' ophthalmopathy.

This clonotype was observed at least ten times. J is TRBJ2-3 and V is TRBV7-8; a weak D match, TRBD2 (6 bases). The CDR3 length is 17 residues. CDR1 is SGHVS, CDR2 FQNEAQ, per germline. V lost 4 bases and J 0 bases, leaving 17 bases between the germline ends. CDR3 amino acids: CASSSAVGGASTDTQYF. In DNA, the CDR3 is TGTGCCAGCAGCTCCGCGGTTGGAGGGGCAAGCACAGATACGCAGTATTTT. Using reference TRBV7-8 and TRBJ2-3 for the parts outside the CDR3, the full variable domain is GAGVSQSPRYKVAKRGQDVALRCDPISGHVSLFWYQQALGQGPEFLTYFQNEAQLDKSGLPSDRFFAERPEGSVSTLKIQRTQQEDSAVYLCASSSAVGGASTDTQYFGPGTRLTVL.

This clonotype was seen only a few times. The chain links TRBV7-2 to TRBJ2-1; the match to TRBD2 covers 8 bases. From germline, CDR1 is SGHTA and CDR2 FQGNSA. The CDR3 length is 14 residues. Trimming cost V 4 bases and J 7 bases; bases outside gene matches: 6. As DNA, the CDR3 is TGTGCCAGCAGCTCGATAGCGGGACGGAATGAGCAGTTCTTC. This gives the protein CASSSIAGRNEQFF.

This clonotype was observed a handful of times. This chain connects TRBV6-7 to TRBJ1-5; tentatively, D is TRBD1 (5 bases). TRBV6-7 is an ORF; its function is uncertain. The CDR3 is made up of 16 amino acids. Trimming took off 7 bases at V and 0 bases at J, with 16 bases between the two ends. The CDR3 DNA sequence: TGTGCCAGCACTTCTGCAGGGACGTTTAGCAATCAGCCCCAGCATTTT. This translates into CASTSAGTFSNQPQHF.

The sample holds a few counts of this clonotype. The chain combines TRBV15 with TRBJ2-1; 8 nucleotides agree with TRBD1. Trimming removed 3 bases from V and 8 bases from J; junction bases left unmatched: 3. CDR1 and CDR2 (germline): LNHNV, YYDKDF (reference sequence). The CDR3 is 13 residues long. This chain's CDR3 is CATSRDRDHEQFF. For the CDR3, the DNA is TGTGCCACCAGCAGGGACAGGGATCATGAGCAGTTCTTC.

This clonotype was seen repeatedly, ten times or more. The rearrangement links TRBV6-2 or TRBV6-3 to TRBJ2-1; 7 nucleotides line up with TRBD1. The CDR3 is 13 residues long. Germline V gene data show CDR1 as MNHEY and CDR2 as SVGEGT. V was pared by 4 bases and J by 6 bases, with 3 bases of the junction left unmatched. In nucleotides, the CDR3 is TGTGCCAGCAGTTCAACAGGGGCCAATGAGCAGTTCTTC. Amino acid sequence: CASSSTGANEQFF.

This clonotype was detected many times. This chain links TRBV7-2 with TRBJ2-7, with a tentative D call TRBD1 (5 bases). The CDR3 runs 13 residues. Trimming took off 6 bases at V and 5 bases at J, with 14 bases between the two ends. Looked up from germline, CDR1 is SGHTA and CDR2 is FQGNSA. The CDR3 here is CASSIDRDDEQYF. CDR3 nucleotide sequence: TGTGCCAGCAGTATCGACAGAGACGACGAGCAGTACTTC.

In this sample, this clonotype turned up a few times. The rearrangement joins TRBV24-1 to TRBJ1-5; no clear D gene. From germline, CDR1 is KGHDR and CDR2 SFDVKD. Trimming removed 4 bases from V and 0 bases from J, with 3 bases in between. The CDR3 totals 13 residues. The CDR3 nucleotides read TGTGCCACCAGTGACTTTAGCAATCAGCCCCAGCATTTT. It translates to CATSDFSNQPQHF.

This clonotype has only a few counts. This rearrangement joins TRBV7-9 to TRBJ1-2, with D hard to call. The germline gives CDR1 SEHNR, CDR2 FQNEAQ (reference sequence). This CDR3 is 14 amino acids long. Trimming left V 0 bases short and J 7 bases short, with 12 bases between. The CDR3 bases are TGTGCCAGCAGCTTAGCGTCGGGCGATATTGGCTACACCTTC. It translates to CASSLASGDIGYTF.

This clonotype was seen a few times. The J gene is TRBJ1-1, the V gene TRBV7-2; a weak D match, TRBD1 (6 bases). There are 12 residues in the CDR3. The germline V gene encodes CDR1 SGHTA and CDR2 FQGNSA. V lost 2 bases to trimming and J lost 6 bases, with 7 bases between them. Written as DNA, the CDR3 is TGTGCCAGCAGCTTATACAGGGCTGAAGCTTTCTTT. This gives the protein CASSLYRAEAFF.

The table lists this clonotype with a few counts. This chain links TRBV3-1 with TRBJ1-3; D not resolved. The germline V gene has CDR1 LGHDT and CDR2 YNNKEL (reference sequence). The CDR3 has 17 amino acids. The germline V and J ends were trimmed by 4 bases and 2 bases, with 18 bases remaining between them. The chain's CDR3 is CASSRDLQTSPGNTIYF. The CDR3 coding sequence is TGTGCCAGCAGCCGCGACCTTCAGACAAGCCCTGGAAACACCATATATTTT.

The chain carries TRBV20-1 and TRBJ2-2, with D perhaps TRBD2 (5 bases). The germline V and J ends were trimmed by 6 bases and 4 bases, with 21 bases remaining between them. The germline V gene encodes CDR1 DFQATT and CDR2 SNEGSKA (reference sequence). The CDR3 is 16 residues long. CDR3 DNA: TGCAGTGCGAGACCCTTAAGCGGAGCGAGCACCGGGGAGCTGTTTTTT. Translated, it gives CSARPLSGASTGELFF.

This clonotype has ten or more counts. The chain uses TRBV19 and TRBJ1-5; D is possibly TRBD1 (5 bases). Per germline, CDR1 LNHDA and CDR2 SQIVND (reference sequence). The CDR3 totals 19 residues. V lost 3 bases and J 0 bases, leaving 21 bases between the germline ends. CDR3 DNA: TGTGCCAGTAGTATTCCTCCGGGACGGCAAACTTATAGCAATCAGCCCCAGCATTTT. Encoded protein: CASSIPPGRQTYSNQPQHF. The full variable domain, completed using reference TRBV19 and TRBJ1-5, is DGGITQSPKYLFRKEGQNVTLSCEQNLNHDAMYWYRQDPGQGLRLIYYSQIVNDFQKGDIAEGYSVSREKKESFPLTVTSAQKNPTAFYLCASSIPPGRQTYSNQPQHFGDGTRLSIL.

This clonotype was recorded at least ten times. The chain combines TRBV24-1 with TRBJ1-5; D remains ambiguous. This CDR3 contains 12 residues. Per the germline V gene, CDR1 is KGHDR and CDR2 is SFDVKD. V lost 5 bases to trimming and J lost 2 bases, with 3 bases between them. CDR3 DNA sequence: TGTGCCACCAGTGTGGGCAATCAGCCCCAGCATTTT. Residues: CATSVGNQPQHF.

Many counts were recorded for this clonotype. The rearrangement links TRBV11-3 to TRBJ2-7, with D perhaps given as TRBD1 or TRBD2 (5 bases each). V lost 8 bases to trimming and J lost 7 bases, with 18 bases between them. CDR1 SGHNT and CDR2 YENEEA come from the germline V gene. This CDR3 has 13 amino acids. CDR3 protein: CASSPEGPGEQYF. The CDR3 DNA reads as TGTGCCAGCTCCCCCGAGGGACCGGGGGAGCAGTACTTC.

The gene calls are TRBV24-1 and TRBJ2-3, with unresolved D. This CDR3 is built from 15 residues. The V end lost 1 base, the J end lost 4 bases, and 11 bases lay between the germline ends. Germline loops: CDR1 KGHDR, CDR2 SFDVKD. CDR3 residues: CATSDLYGNSDTQYF. The CDR3 DNA is TGTGCCACCAGTGATTTATACGGAAATTCAGATACGCAGTATTTT.

This clonotype appeared many times. V usage is TRBV3-1 and J usage is TRBJ1-6; 10 nucleotides align to TRBD1. The length of the CDR3 is 14 residues. Trimming cost V 7 bases and J 7 bases; bases outside gene matches: 4. Germline loops: CDR1 LGHDT, CDR2 YNNKEL (reference sequence). CDR3 region: CASTPTGGNSPLHF. The CDR3 nucleotides read TGTGCCAGCACTCCGACAGGGGGCAATTCACCCCTCCACTTT.

A few counts support this clonotype. The chain recombines TRBV18 with TRBJ2-1, with D perhaps matching TRBD2 (6 bases). Matching the DNA end better, TRBJ2-7 makes the J call doubtful. From germline, CDR1 is KGHSH and CDR2 LQKENI. CDR3 length equals 12 residues. CDR3 loop: CASSPDYNEQYF. CDR3 DNA: TGTGCCAGCTCACCGGACTACAATGAGCAGTACTTC.

The chain joins TRBV7-8 to TRBJ2-3, with D perhaps TRBD1 (5 bases). Trimming removed 3 bases at V and 4 bases at J, with 17 bases between. Germline CDR1 is SGHVS and CDR2 is FQNEAQ. The CDR3 sequence is 16 residues long. The DNA of the CDR3 is TGTGCCAGCAGCTTTAGGGGCCGGGCTGGCTCAGATACGCAGTATTTT. Amino acid sequence: CASSFRGRAGSDTQYF. The whole variable domain, filled in from reference TRBV7-8 and TRBJ2-3, reads GAGVSQSPRYKVAKRGQDVALRCDPISGHVSLFWYQQALGQGPEFLTYFQNEAQLDKSGLPSDRFFAERPEGSVSTLKIQRTQQEDSAVYLCASSFRGRAGSDTQYFGPGTRLTVL.